This TCR beta chain was identified in a study of healthy donors' naive CD4 and CD8 T cells. About the study: For TCR alpha, new primers spanned all functional IMGT alpha genes.

Study-level findings and limits: Homeostatic proliferation of naive T cells was not examined as a bias source.

Points on this clonotype: Its antigen remains unknown.

TCR libraries were built from around 0.45 ug of total RNA by linear amplification. From the reads, TCRdb called clonotypes with MiXCR, one entry per CDR3 protein. The sample gives about 180,000 distinct CDR3 sequences, about 70% of which show up once; 2.3% is in the top ten. The CDR3 sequence is 14 residues long. J was trimmed by 4 bases and V by 3 bases; bases with no gene match: 8. CDR1 and CDR2 (germline): DFQATT, SNEGSKA (reference sequence). This chain links TRBV20-1 with TRBJ1-2; TRBD1 agrees at 7 bases. Material for sequencing was naive CD4+ and CD8+ T cells sorted from blood, pooled from several donors. The clonotype comes from a pool of human donors in good health; the sample pools cells from several healthy donors. Here the CDR3 DNA reads TGCAGTGCTAGCGGACAGGAGTTACTCTATGGCTACACCTTC. It yields the protein CSASGQELLYGYTF.